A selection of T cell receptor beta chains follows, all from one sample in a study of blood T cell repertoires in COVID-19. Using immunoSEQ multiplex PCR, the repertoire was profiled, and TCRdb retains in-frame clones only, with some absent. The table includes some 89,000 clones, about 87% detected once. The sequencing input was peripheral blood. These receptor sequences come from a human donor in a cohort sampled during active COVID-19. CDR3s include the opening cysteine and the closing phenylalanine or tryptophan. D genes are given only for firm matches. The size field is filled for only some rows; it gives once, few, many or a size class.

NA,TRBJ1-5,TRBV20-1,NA,TGCAGTGCTAGTTTTAACAATCAGCCCCAGCATTTT,CSASFNNQPQHF
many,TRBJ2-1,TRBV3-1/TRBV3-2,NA,TGTGCCAGCAGCCAAGACACTAGTTCCAATGAGCAGTTCTTC,CASSQDTSSNEQFF
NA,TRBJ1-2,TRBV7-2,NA,TGTGCCAGCAGCTTTGGTCAGGGAGGTAGCGGCTACACCTTC,CASSFGQGGSGYTF
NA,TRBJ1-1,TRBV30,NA,TGTGCCTGGAAGGGAGCCGTTGAAGCTTTCTTT,CAWKGAVEAFF
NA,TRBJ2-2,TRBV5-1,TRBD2,TGCGCCAGCAGCTTGGGACTAGCGATCGACACCGGGGAGCTGTTTTTT,CASSLGLAIDTGELFF
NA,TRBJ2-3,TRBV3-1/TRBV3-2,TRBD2,TGTGCCAGCAGCCAAGTACTAGCGAGGACCACAGATACGCAGTATTTT,CASSQVLARTTDTQYF
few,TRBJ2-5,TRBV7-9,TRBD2,TGTGCCAGCAGCCCAGGACTAGCGGGAATTGGTATGAGGGCCCAGTACTTC,CASSPGLAGIGMRAQYF
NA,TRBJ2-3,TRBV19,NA,TGTGCCAGTACCGGGTCGGGAGCTGGGTGGGATACGCAGTATTTT,CASTGSGAGWDTQYF
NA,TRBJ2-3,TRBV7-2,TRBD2,TGTGCCAGCAGCTTTGGGACTAGCGGGAGTCGCGCAGATACGCAGTATTTT,CASSFGTSGSRADTQYF
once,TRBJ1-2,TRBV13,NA,TGTGCCAGCAGCCCCAATGAGGGGGTCTATGGCTACACCTTC,CASSPNEGVYGYTF
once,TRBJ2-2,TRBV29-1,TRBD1,TGCAGCGCAAGTCAGGGGGCGCAAGGGACCGGGGAGCTGTTTTTT,CSASQGAQGTGELFF
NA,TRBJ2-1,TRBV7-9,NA,TGTGCCAGCAGCCTTAGTGGTGAGCAGTTCTTC,CASSLSGEQFF
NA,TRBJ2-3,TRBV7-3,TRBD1,TGTGCCAGCAGCGAGACAGGGGGGACAGTAGGTACGCAGTATTTT,CASSETGGTVGTQYF
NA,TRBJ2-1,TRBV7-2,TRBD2,TGTGCCAGCAGCTTAGACCGGGAGGGTTACAATGAGCAGTTCTTC,CASSLDREGYNEQFF
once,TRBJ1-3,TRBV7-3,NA,TGTGCCAGCAGCCAATTGGGGGGCTCTGGAAACACCATATATTTT,CASSQLGGSGNTIYF
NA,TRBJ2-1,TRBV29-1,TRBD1,TGCAGCGTTTTCCCTGAGCCCCGGACAGGGGCGGAATCAAATGAGCAGTTCTTC,CSVFPEPRTGAESNEQFF
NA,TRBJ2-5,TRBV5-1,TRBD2,TGCGCCAGCAGCTTATTTAGCGGGAGAAGGGAGACCCAGTACTTC,CASSLFSGRRETQYF
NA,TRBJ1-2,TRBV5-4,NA,TGTGCCAGCAGCCCTGAGTACCCCGACTATGGCTACACCTTC,CASSPEYPDYGYTF
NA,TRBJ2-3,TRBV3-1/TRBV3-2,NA,TGTGCCAGCAGCCAAGATTTAGAGCTTGGTGGCACAGATACGCAGTATTTT,CASSQDLELGGTDTQYF
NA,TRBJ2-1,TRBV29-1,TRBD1,TGCAGCGTTCCGACAGGGAGCTCCTACAATGAGCAGTTCTTC,CSVPTGSSYNEQFF
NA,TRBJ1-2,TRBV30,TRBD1,TGTGCCTGGAGTGGGGGACAGGGGTCCGGCTACACCTTC,CAWSGGQGSGYTF
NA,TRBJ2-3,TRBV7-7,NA,TGTGCTAGCAGCTTAGTTCCCACTTTAAGCACAGATACGCAGTATTTT,CASSLVPTLSTDTQYF
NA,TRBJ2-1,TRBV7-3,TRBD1,TGTGCCAGCAGCTTATTGGGACAGGGGATTGATGAGCAGTTCTTC,CASSLLGQGIDEQFF
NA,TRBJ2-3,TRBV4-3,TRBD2,TGCGCCAGCAGCTTCCGGACTAGCGGCACAGATACGCAGTATTTT,CASSFRTSGTDTQYF
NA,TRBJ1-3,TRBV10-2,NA,TGCGCCAGCTGTCGATACAGGAGCTCTGGAAACACCATATATTTT,CASCRYRSSGNTIYF
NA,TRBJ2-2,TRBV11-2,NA,TGTGCCAGCAGCCCAGGGGGGTCTGGGAGGAATTGGGAGCTGTTTTTT,CASSPGGSGRNWELFF
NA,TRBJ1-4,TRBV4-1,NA,TGCGCCAGCAGCGCCAGCGGGGCTTATAATGAAAAACTGTTTTTT,CASSASGAYNEKLFF
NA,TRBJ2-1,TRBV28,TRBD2,TGTGCCAGCAGCGCCCCGGGACTATACTACAATGAGCAGTTCTTC,CASSAPGLYYNEQFF
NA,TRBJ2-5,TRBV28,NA,TGTGCCAGCAATGAGGGAGAGACCCAGTACTTC,CASNEGETQYF
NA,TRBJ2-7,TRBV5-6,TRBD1,TGTGCCAGCAGCCCCGACAGGGGCTCCTACGAGCAGTACTTC,CASSPDRGSYEQYF
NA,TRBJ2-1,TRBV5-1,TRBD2,TGCGCCAGCAGCACGGGACTAGGCTCGGGAGAGCAGTTCTTC,CASSTGLGSGEQFF
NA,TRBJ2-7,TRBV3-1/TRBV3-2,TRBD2,TGTGCCAGCAGCCAGAACCTAGCGGGAGTTGAGCAGTACTTC,CASSQNLAGVEQYF
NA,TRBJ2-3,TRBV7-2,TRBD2,TGTGCCAGCAGCAGATCCTCAGTTAGCGGGGGGTCCACAGATACGCAGTATTTT,CASSRSSVSGGSTDTQYF
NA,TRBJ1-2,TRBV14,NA,TGTGCCAGCAGCCCGATCAACGGGAGGAGGGGAGGATATGGCTACACCTTC,CASSPINGRRGGYGYTF
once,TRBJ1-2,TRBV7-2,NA,TGTGCCAGCAGCTTAGCGGTTTATTCAGATGGCTACACCTTC,CASSLAVYSDGYTF
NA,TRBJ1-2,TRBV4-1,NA,TGCGCCAGCAGCCAAGATTTTGGCAACTATGGCTACACCTTC,CASSQDFGNYGYTF
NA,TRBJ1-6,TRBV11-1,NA,TGTGCCAGCAGCTTAGGCCGCCAGGGGAATTCACCCCTCCACTTT,CASSLGRQGNSPLHF
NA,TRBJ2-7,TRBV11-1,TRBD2,TGTGCCAGCAGCTTTGGCGGTAGCGGGACCTACGAGCAGTACTTC,CASSFGGSGTYEQYF
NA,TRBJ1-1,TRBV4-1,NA,TGCGCCAGCAGCCAAGAGGAGGGGTCCACTGAAGCTTTCTTT,CASSQEEGSTEAFF
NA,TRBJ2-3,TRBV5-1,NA,TGCGCCAGCAGCTTTGGGAGAGATACGCAGTATTTT,CASSFGRDTQYF
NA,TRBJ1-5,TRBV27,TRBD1,TGTGCCAGCAGTTCCACTACAGGGGGGAAGAATCAGCCCCAGCATTTT,CASSSTTGGKNQPQHF
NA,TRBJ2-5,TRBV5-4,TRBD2,TGTGCCAGCAGCCCTGAGTTCCGGCGGGAGGGCCGGGAGACCCAGTACTTC,CASSPEFRREGRETQYF
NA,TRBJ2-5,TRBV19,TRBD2,TGCGCCAGTAGTATGATTCCGGGAGGAAGCCAAGAGACCCAGTACTTC,CASSMIPGGSQETQYF
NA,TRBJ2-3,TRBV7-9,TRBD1,TGTGCCAGCAGCCAATACGGGACAGGGCTCACAGATACGCAGTATTTT,CASSQYGTGLTDTQYF
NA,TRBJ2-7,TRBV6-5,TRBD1,TGTGCCAGCAGGACGAGACAGGGCAGCTCCTACGAGCAGTACTTC,CASRTRQGSSYEQYF
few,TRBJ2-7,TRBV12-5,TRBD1,TGTGCTAGTGGTTTGGTACAGGACAGGAGGACTTCCTACGAGCAGTACTTC,CASGLVQDRRTSYEQYF
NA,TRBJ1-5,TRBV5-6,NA,TGTGCCAGCAGCTTGGGGCGGAATCAGCCCCAGCATTTT,CASSLGRNQPQHF
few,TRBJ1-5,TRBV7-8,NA,TGTGCCAGCAGCTTCATTGCAGGGGACAATCAGCCCCAGCATTTT,CASSFIAGDNQPQHF
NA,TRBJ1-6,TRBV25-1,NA,TGTGCCAGCAGTGTAGATAGGACTTCAAAATCACCCCTCCACTTT,CASSVDRTSKSPLHF
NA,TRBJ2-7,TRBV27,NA,TGTGCCAGCAGCCCCAGGGGAGGGAGACCTTTCGAGCAGTACTTC,CASSPRGGRPFEQYF
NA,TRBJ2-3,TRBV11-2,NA,TGTGCCAGCAGCTTCCTAGCGATGAGCACAGATACGCAGTATTTT,CASSFLAMSTDTQYF
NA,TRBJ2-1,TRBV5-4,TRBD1,TGTGCCAGCAGCTCAGGGGGCCCTAACAATGAGCAGTTCTTC,CASSSGGPNNEQFF
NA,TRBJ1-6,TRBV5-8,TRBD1,TGTGCCAGCAGCAGAAACAGGGGGCTGGGACCCCTCCACTTT,CASSRNRGLGPLHF
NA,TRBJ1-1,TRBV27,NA,TGTGCCAGCAGTCCTCGAGGGACACATGAAGCTTTCTTT,CASSPRGTHEAFF